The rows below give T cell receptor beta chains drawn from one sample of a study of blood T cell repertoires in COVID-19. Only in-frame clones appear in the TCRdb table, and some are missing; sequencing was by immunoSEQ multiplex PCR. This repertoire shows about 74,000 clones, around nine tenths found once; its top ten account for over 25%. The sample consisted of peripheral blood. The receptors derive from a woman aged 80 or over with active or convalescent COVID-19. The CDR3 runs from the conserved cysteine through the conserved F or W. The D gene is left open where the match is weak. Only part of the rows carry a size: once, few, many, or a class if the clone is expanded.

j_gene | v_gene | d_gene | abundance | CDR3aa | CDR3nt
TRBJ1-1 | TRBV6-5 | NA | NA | CASATGPTEAFF | TGTGCCAGCGCCACAGGACCCACTGAAGCTTTCTTT
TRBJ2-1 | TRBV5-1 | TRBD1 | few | CASSLTTGNNEQFF | TGCGCCAGCAGTCTAACGACAGGGAACAATGAGCAGTTCTTC
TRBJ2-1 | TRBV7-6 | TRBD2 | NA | CASSLRTFSGENEQFF | TGTGCCAGCAGCTTAAGAACCTTCAGCGGGGAGAATGAGCAGTTCTTC
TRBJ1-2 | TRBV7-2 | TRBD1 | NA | CASGKYRGGATGPVGYTF | TGTGCCAGCGGAAAGTACAGGGGTGGCGCTACCGGACCGGTTGGCTACACCTTC
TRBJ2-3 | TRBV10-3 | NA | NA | CAISVGGHSTDTQYF | TGTGCCATCAGTGTGGGCGGACATAGCACAGATACGCAGTATTTT
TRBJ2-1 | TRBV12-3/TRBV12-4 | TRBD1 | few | CASTSIDRAEQFF | TGTGCCAGCACCTCGATCGACAGGGCAGAGCAGTTCTTC
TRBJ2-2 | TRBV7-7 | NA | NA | CASSLAGAYTGELFF | TGTGCCAGCAGCTTGGCGGGGGCATACACCGGGGAGCTGTTTTTT
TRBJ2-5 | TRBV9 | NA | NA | CASSVRGYQETQYF | TGTGCCAGCAGCGTACGGGGGTACCAAGAGACCCAGTACTTC
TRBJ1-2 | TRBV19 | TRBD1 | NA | CASSTTGVRGYTF | TGTGCCAGTAGTACGACAGGGGTCCGCGGCTACACCTTC
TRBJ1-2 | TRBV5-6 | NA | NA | CASSLDTGNTYGYTF | TGTGCCAGCAGCTTGGATACAGGGAATACCTATGGCTACACCTTC
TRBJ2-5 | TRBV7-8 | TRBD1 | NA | CASSKIGTVTGGTQYF | TGTGCCAGCAGCAAAATAGGGACCGTCACAGGGGGGACCCAGTACTTC